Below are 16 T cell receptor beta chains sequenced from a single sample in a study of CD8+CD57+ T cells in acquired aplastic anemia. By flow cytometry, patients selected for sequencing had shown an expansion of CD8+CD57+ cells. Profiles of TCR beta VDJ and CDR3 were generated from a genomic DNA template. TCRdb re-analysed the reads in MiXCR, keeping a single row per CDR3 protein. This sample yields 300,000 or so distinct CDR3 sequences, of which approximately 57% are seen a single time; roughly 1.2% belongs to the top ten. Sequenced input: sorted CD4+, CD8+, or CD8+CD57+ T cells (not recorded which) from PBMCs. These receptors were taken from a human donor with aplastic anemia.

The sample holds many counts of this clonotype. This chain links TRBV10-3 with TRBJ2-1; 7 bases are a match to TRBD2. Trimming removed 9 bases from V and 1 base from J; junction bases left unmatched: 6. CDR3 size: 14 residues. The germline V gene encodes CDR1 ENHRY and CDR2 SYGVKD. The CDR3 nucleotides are TGTGCCATGCGGGAGAGGGAATCCTACAATGAGCAGTTCTTC. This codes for CAMRERESYNEQFF.

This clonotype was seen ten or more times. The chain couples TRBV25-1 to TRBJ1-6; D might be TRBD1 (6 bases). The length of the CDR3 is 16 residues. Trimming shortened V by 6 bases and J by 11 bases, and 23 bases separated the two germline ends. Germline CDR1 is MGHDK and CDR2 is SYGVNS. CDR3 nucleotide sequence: TGTGCCAGCAGGGCACCGGTAACAGGGAAGGTGACACCCCTCCACTTT. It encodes CASRAPVTGKVTPLHF.

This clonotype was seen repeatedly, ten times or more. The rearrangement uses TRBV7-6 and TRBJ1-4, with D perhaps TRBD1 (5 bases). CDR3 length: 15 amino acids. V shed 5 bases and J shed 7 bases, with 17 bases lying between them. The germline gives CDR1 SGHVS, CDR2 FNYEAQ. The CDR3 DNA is TGTGCCAGCAGCCCTCGGGACCGTATGATTGAAAAACTGTTTTTT. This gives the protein CASSPRDRMIEKLFF.

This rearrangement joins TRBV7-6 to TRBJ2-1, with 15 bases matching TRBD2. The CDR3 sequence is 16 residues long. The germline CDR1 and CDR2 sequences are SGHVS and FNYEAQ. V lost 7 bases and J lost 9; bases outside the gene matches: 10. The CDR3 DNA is TGTGCCAGCAACACCAGGGGGACTAGCGGGGGGAGTGAGCAGTTCTTC. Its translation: CASNTRGTSGGSEQFF.

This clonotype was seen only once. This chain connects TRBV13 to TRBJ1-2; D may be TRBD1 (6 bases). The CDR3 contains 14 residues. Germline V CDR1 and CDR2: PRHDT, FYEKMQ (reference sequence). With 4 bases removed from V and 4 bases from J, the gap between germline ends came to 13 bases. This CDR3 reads CASSSLTGIYGYTF. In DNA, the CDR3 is TGTGCCAGCAGCTCCCTAACAGGGATCTATGGCTACACCTTC.

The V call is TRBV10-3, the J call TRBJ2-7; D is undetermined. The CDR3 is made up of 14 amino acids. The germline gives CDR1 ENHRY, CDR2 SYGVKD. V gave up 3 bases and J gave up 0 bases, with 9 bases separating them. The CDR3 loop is CAISEVGSSYEQYF. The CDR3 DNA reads TGTGCCATCAGTGAAGTAGGCTCCTCCTACGAGCAGTACTTC.

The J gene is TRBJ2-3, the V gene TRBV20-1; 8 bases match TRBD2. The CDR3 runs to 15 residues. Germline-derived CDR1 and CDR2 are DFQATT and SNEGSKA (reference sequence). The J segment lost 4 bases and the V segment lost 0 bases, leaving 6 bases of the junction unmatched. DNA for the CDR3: TGCAGTGCTAGAGATCCTGGCGGGAGGTCAGATACGCAGTATTTT. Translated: CSARDPGGRSDTQYF.

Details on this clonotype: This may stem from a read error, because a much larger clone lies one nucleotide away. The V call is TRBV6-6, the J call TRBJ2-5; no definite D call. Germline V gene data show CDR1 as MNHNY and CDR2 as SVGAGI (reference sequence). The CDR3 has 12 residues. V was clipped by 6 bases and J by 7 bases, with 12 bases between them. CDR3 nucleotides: TGTGCCAGCAGCCCCGGACCCGGGACCCAGTACTTC. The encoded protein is CASSPGPGTQYF.

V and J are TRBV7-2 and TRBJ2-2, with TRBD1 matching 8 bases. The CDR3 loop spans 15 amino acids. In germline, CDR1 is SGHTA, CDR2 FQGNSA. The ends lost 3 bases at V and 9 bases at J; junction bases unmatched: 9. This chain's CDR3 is CASSLSSGQGRELFF. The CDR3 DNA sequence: TGTGCCAGCAGCTTGTCGTCCGGACAGGGAAGGGAGCTGTTTTTT.

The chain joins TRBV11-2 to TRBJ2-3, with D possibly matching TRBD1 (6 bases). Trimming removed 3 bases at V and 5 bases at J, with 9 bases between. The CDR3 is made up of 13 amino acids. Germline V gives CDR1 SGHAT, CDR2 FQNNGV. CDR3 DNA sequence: TGTGCCAGCAGCTTTACAGGGTTAGATACGCAGTATTTT. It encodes CASSFTGLDTQYF. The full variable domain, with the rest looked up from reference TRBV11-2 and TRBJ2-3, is EAGVAQSPRYKIIEKRQSVAFWCNPISGHATLYWYQQILGQGPKLLIQFQNNGVVDDSQLPKDRFSAERLKGVDSTLKIQPAKLEDSAVYLCASSFTGLDTQYFGPGTRLTVL.

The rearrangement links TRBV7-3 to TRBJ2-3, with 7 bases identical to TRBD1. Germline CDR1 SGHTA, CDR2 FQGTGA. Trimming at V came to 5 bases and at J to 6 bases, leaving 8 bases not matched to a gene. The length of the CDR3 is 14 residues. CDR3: CASSPGTASDTQYF. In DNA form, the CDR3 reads TGTGCCAGCAGCCCCGGGACAGCGTCCGATACGCAGTATTTT.

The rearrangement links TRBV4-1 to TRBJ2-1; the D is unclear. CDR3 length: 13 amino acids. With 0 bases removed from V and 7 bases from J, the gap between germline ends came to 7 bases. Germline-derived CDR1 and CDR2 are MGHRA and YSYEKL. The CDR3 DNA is TGCGCCAGCAGCCAAGACGGAGCAAATGAGCAGTTCTTC. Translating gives CASSQDGANEQFF.

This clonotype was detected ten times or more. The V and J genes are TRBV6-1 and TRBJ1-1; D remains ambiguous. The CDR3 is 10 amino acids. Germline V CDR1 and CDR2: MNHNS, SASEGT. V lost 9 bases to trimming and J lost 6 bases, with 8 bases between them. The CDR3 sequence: CAREGPEAFF. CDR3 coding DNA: TGTGCCAGGGAAGGTCCTGAAGCTTTCTTT.

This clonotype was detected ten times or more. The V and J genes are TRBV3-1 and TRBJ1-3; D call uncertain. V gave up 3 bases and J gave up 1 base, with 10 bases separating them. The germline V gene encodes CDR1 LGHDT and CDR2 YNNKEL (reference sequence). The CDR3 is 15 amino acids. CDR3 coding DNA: TGTGCCAGCAGCCAGGAGACACTTTCTGGAAACACCATATATTTT. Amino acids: CASSQETLSGNTIYF.

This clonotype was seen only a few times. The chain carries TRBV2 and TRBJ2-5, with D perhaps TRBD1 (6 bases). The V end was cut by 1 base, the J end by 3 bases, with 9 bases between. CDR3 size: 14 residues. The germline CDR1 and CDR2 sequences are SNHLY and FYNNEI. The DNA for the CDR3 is TGTGCCAGCAGTGAAGAGCAGGGGAAAGAGACCCAGTACTTC. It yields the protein CASSEEQGKETQYF.

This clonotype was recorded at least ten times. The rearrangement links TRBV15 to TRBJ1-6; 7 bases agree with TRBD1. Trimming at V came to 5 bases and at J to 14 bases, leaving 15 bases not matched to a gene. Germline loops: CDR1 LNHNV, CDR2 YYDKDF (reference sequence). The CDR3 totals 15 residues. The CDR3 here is CATSPDRDRPKALHF. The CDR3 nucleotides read TGTGCCACCAGCCCAGACCGGGACAGACCAAAGGCCCTCCACTTT.